This is a list of T cell receptor beta chains from one sample in a study of shared clonotypes between healthy human individuals. Sequenced by immunoSEQ multiplex PCR; TCRdb stores in-frame clones only, minus some. Of 2 million to 2.5 million clones listed, approximately 94% are singletons. The sample was naive CD4+ T cells sorted from blood. The origin of the receptors is a man younger than 35 in good health. The conserved cysteine and the conserved F or W are not part of the CDR3 here. D genes are given only for firm matches. Rows may omit the clone size; those that give it use once, few, many or a size class.

abundance,v_gene,d_gene,j_gene,CDR3aa
NA,TRBV11-3,TRBD2,TRBJ2-5,ASSLGTGGKETQY
NA,TRBV30,NA,TRBJ1-6,AWSIQGSSPLH
NA,TRBV2,NA,TRBJ1-3,ASTDKLGVPGNTIY
once,TRBV10-3,NA,TRBJ2-1,AISPGLPNEQF
NA,TRBV28,TRBD1,TRBJ1-4,ASSSAGTGGKLF
NA,TRBV11-3,NA,TRBJ2-1,ASSRTDNEQF
NA,TRBV5-4,NA,TRBJ2-3,ATQLGQPHKTPGTDTQY
NA,TRBV6-5,NA,TRBJ1-1,ASSRDLREAF
NA,TRBV23-1,TRBD2,TRBJ2-7,ASSRNGQRTSGRLAYEQY
NA,TRBV5-1,NA,TRBJ2-1,ASSLRGSYNEQF
NA,TRBV7-8,NA,TRBJ2-3,ASSLVGAADTQY
NA,TRBV6-4,NA,TRBJ2-3,ASSEMGDGTQY
NA,TRBV7-9,NA,TRBJ2-7,ASSLMGVAYERY
NA,TRBV9,NA,TRBJ1-3,ASSVGTVGNTIY
NA,TRBV30,NA,TRBJ1-2,AWSLSLQGYT
NA,TRBV30,TRBD1,TRBJ1-5,AWSGQGGWNNQPQH
NA,TRBV9,TRBD2,TRBJ2-2,ASSVSSGSLSTGELF
NA,TRBV2,NA,TRBJ1-5,ASSEQESNQPQH
NA,TRBV6-6,NA,TRBJ2-5,ASGRERQSGTQY
NA,TRBV5-1,TRBD2,TRBJ2-5,ASRLRLAASQETQY
NA,TRBV4-1,TRBD1,TRBJ1-6,ASSQQGVGNSPLH
NA,TRBV7-2,NA,TRBJ1-6,ASSLGVTSSSYNSPLH
NA,TRBV6-1,TRBD1,TRBJ1-5,ASSEAGGVGPQH
NA,TRBV5-4,TRBD1,TRBJ2-1,ASSAGQGSNEQF
NA,TRBV6-5,TRBD1,TRBJ1-1,ASSPGGNRNTEAF
once,TRBV4-1,TRBD1,TRBJ1-2,ASSQDPAGGYGYT
NA,TRBV4-1,NA,TRBJ2-3,ASSQRGHRPSTDTQY
NA,TRBV6-1,NA,TRBJ1-1,ASSHPRGSEAF
NA,TRBV5-1,TRBD2,TRBJ2-2,ASSPSGTTGELF
NA,TRBV9,NA,TRBJ2-5,ASSVFEETQY
NA,TRBV5-1,NA,TRBJ2-3,ASSFWGTDTQY
NA,TRBV5-1,NA,TRBJ2-1,ASPPSPTSNNEQF
NA,TRBV5-1,TRBD2,TRBJ2-3,ASSKTSGGAHTQY
once,TRBV18,NA,TRBJ2-5,ASSPDRQETQY
once,TRBV7-2,TRBD2,TRBJ2-3,ASSLASGGPTYTQY
NA,TRBV30,TRBD1,TRBJ1-5,AWGTGATSHSNQPQH
NA,TRBV27,TRBD1,TRBJ2-7,ASRPAGTADYEQY
NA,TRBV2,TRBD1,TRBJ2-5,AERRQGDKQETQY
few,TRBV6-6,NA,TRBJ2-5,ASSYSTGQETQY
NA,TRBV30,TRBD2,TRBJ2-1,AWGTSGYNEQF
NA,TRBV10-3,TRBD1,TRBJ1-2,AIRTGTTNYGYT
NA,TRBV7-9,NA,TRBJ2-5,ASSSDGTYQETQY
NA,TRBV4-1,TRBD2,TRBJ2-2,ASSPATSGHTGELF
NA,TRBV19,TRBD1,TRBJ1-2,ASSPGQVTNYGYT
NA,TRBV5-1,TRBD1,TRBJ1-2,ASSFGGDRQNYGYT
NA,TRBV5-4,NA,TRBJ1-6,ASSLDRSNSPLH